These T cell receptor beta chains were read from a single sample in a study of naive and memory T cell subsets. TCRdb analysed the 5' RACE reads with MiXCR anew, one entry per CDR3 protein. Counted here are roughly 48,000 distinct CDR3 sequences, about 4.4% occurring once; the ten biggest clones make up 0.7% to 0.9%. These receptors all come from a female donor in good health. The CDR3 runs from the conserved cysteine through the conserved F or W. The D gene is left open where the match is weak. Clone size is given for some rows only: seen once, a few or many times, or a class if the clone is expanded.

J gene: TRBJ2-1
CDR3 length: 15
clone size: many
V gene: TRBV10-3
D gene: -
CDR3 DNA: TGTGCCATCAAGGGTGACAGCGGCTCCTACAATGAGCAGTTCTTC
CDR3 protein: CAIKGDSGSYNEQFF

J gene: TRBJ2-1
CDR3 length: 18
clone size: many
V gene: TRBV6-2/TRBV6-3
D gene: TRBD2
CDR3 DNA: TGTGCCAGCAGTACCCCCCTCTCGGGAGGACGCCCCTACAATGAGCAGTTCTTC
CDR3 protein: CASSTPLSGGRPYNEQFF

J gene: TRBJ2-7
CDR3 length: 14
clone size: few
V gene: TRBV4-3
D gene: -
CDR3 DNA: TGCGCCAGCAGCCAAACAAGGACATCCTACGAGCAGTACTTC
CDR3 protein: CASSQTRTSYEQYF

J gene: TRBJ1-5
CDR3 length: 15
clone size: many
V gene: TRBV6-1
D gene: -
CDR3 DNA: TGTGCCAGCAGCATTACAGCGTATAGCAATCAGCCCCAGCATTTT
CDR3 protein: CASSITAYSNQPQHF

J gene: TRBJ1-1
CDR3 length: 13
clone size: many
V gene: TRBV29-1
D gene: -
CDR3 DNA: TGCAGCGTTGAGATCCAGGGCCTCACTGAAGCTTTCTTT
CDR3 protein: CSVEIQGLTEAFF

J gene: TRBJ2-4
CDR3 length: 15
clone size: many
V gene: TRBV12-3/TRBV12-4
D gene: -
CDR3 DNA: TGTGCCAGCAGTTTCTCGGGTGGAAGAAAAAACATTCAGTACTTC
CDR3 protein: CASSFSGGRKNIQYF

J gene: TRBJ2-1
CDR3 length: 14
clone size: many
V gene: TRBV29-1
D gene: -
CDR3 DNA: TGCAGCGTTGTTCGGGGAGACCCCTACAATGAGCAGTTCTTC
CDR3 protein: CSVVRGDPYNEQFF

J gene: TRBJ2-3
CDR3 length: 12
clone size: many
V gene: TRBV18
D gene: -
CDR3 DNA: TGTGCCAGCTCACCACCGTCAGATACGCAGTATTTT
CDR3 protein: CASSPPSDTQYF

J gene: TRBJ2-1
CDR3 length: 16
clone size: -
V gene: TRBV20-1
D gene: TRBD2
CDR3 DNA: TGCAGTGCTAGAGAGGCTAGCGGGAACCCCTACAATGAGCAGTTCTTC
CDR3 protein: CSAREASGNPYNEQFF

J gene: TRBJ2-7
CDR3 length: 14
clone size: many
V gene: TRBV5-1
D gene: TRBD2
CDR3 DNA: TGCGCCAGCAGCGGGACTAGCGGGGCCTACGAGCAGTACTTC
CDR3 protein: CASSGTSGAYEQYF

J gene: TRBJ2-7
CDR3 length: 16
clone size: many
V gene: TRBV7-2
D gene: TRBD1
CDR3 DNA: TGTGCCAGCAGCTCAAGGGCCGGGACAGGGAACCACGAGCAGTACTTC
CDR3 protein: CASSSRAGTGNHEQYF

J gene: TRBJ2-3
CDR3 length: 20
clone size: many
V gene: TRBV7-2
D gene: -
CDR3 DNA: TGTGCCAGCAGCCCAAGGGGAGGCGGCGGGGCCAAGGCTAGCACAGATACGCAGTATTTT
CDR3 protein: CASSPRGGGGAKASTDTQYF

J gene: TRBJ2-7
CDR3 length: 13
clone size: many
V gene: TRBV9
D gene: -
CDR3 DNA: TGTGCCAGCAGGACTCGGCCCGGGGGCGAGCAGTACTTC
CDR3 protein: CASRTRPGGEQYF

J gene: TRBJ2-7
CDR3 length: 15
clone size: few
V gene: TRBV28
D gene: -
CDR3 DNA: TGTGCCAGCAGCACACAACTAGTGGGGTCCTACGAGCAGTACTTC
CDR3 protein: CASSTQLVGSYEQYF

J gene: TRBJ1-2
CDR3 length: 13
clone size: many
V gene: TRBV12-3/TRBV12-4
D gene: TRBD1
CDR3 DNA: TGTGCCACCCGAGCTAGGGGGCCGGAAGGCTACACCTTC
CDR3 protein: CATRARGPEGYTF

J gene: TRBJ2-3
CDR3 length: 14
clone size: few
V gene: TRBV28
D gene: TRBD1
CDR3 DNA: TGTGCCAGCAGTTTCTTCGACAGGGAACGTACGCAGTATTTT
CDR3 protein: CASSFFDRERTQYF

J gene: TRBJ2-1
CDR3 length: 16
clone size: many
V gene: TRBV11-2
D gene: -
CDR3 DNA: TGTGCCAGCTCGGTGGGGCTTTCTAGCGCTTACAATGAGCAGTTCTTC
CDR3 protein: CASSVGLSSAYNEQFF

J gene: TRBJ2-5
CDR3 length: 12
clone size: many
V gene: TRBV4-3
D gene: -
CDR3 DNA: TGCGCCAGCAGCCAAGGCTCAGAGACCCAGTACTTC
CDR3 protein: CASSQGSETQYF

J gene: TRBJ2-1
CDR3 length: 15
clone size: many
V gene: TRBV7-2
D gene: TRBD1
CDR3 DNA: TGTGCCAGCAGACTGGGACAGGGCTCCTACAATGAGCAGTTCTTC
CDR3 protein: CASRLGQGSYNEQFF

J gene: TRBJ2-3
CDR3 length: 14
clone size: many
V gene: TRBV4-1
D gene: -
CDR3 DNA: TGCGCCAGCAGCCCGGGCCCTAGCACAGATACGCAGTATTTT
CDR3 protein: CASSPGPSTDTQYF

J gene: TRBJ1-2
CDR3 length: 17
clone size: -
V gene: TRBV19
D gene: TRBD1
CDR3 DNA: TGTGCCAGTAGTATGGTTGGGACAGGATCGTCCGCATATGGCTACACCTTC
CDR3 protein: CASSMVGTGSSAYGYTF

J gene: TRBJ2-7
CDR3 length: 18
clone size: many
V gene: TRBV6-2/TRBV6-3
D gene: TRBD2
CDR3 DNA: TGTGCCAGCAGTTACGGTTTTGGGACTAGCGGGAGAAAGAACGAGCAGTACTTC
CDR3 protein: CASSYGFGTSGRKNEQYF

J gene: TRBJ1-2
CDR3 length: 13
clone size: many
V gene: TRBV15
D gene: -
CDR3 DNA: TGTGCCACCAGCAGAGATTTGGGCAACCCTCTCACCTTC
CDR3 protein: CATSRDLGNPLTF

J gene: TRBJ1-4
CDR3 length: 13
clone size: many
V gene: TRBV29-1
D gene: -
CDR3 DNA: TGCAGCGTTGGGGGCAGGGGAGGCGAAAAACTGTTTTTT
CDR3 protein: CSVGGRGGEKLFF

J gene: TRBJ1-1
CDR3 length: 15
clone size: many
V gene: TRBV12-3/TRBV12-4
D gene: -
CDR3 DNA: TGTGCCAGCAGTCACCCTCGAGATTTGAACACTGAAGCTTTCTTT
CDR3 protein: CASSHPRDLNTEAFF

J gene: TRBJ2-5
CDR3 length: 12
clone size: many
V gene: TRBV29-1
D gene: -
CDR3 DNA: TGCAGCGTTGAATATCGGTTCGAGACCCAGTACTTC
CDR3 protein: CSVEYRFETQYF

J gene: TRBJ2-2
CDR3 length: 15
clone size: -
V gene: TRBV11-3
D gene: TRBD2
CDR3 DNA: TGTGCCAGCAGCTTAGGGCGGGAGTGTTCCGGGGAGCTGTTTTTT
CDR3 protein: CASSLGRECSGELFF

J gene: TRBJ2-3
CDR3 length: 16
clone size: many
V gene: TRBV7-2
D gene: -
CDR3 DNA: TGTGCCAGCAGCTTAGCGACGACGCCCGGGCTGACCGTAGGGTATTTT
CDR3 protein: CASSLATTPGLTVGYF

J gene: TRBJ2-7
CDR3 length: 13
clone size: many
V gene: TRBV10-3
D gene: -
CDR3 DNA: TGTGCCATCAGTAAGAGCTGGAGTGAATACCAGTACTTC
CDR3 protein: CAISKSWSEYQYF

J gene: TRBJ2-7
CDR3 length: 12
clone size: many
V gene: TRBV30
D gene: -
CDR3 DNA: TGTGCCTGGAGTACAGAAATCTACGAGCAGTACTTC
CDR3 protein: CAWSTEIYEQYF

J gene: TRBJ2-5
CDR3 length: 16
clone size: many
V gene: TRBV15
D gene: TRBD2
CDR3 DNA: TGTGCCACCAGCAGAGATCGTCTGGCGGGAGGAGAGACCCAGTACTTC
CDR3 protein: CATSRDRLAGGETQYF

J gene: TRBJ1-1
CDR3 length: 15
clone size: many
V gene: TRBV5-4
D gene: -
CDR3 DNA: TGTGCCAGCAGCTTGGTCAGGACCGCTGACACTGAAGCTTTCTTT
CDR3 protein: CASSLVRTADTEAFF

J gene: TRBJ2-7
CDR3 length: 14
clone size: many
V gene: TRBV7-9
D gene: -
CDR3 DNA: TGTGCCAGCAGGCGGGAACAGGGAGGCTACGAGCAGTACTTC
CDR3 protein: CASRREQGGYEQYF

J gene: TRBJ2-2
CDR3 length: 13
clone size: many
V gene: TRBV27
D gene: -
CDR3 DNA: TGTGCCAGCAGTTCCTCGAACACCGGGGAGCTGTTTTTT
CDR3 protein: CASSSSNTGELFF

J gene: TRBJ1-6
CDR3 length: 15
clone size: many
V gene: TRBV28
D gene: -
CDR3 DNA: TGTGCCAGCAGGGATCTAGCAGGAATGAATTCACCCCTCCACTTT
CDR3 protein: CASRDLAGMNSPLHF

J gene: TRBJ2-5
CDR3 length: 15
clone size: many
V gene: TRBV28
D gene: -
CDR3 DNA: TGTGCCAGCAGTCCCCGAGCGGCCTTGCTTGAGACCCAGTACTTC
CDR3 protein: CASSPRAALLETQYF

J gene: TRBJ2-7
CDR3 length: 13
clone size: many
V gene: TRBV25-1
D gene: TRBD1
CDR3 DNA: TGTGCCAGCAGTGAGAGGACAGGGGGCTTTCAGTACTTC
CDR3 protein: CASSERTGGFQYF

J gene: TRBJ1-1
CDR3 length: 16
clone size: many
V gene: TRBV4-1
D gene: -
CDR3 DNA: TGCGCCAGCACGACTCTTCCGGGACCCAAGAACACTGAAGCTTTCTTT
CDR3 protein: CASTTLPGPKNTEAFF

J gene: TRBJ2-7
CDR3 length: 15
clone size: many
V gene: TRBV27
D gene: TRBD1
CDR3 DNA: TGTGCCAGCAGTCCGGTCGACAGGGGTGGCTACGAGCAGTACTTC
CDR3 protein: CASSPVDRGGYEQYF

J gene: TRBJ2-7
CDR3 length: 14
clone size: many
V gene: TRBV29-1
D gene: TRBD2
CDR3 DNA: TGCAGCGTTGTAGCTTTGACTAGCTTCTACGAGCAGTACTTC
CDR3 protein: CSVVALTSFYEQYF

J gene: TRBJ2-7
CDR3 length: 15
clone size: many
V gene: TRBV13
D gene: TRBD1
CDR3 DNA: TGTGCCAGCAGCCCCCCGGGACAGGGACCCTACGAGCAGTACTTC
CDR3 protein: CASSPPGQGPYEQYF

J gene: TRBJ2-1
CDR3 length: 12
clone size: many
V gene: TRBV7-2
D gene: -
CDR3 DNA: TGTGCCAGCAGCTTACGTTTTGGGATGGGGTTCTTC
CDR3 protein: CASSLRFGMGFF

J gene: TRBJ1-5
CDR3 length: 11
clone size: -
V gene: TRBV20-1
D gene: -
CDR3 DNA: TGCAGTGCTCCACTTAATCAGCCCCAGCATTTT
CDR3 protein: CSAPLNQPQHF

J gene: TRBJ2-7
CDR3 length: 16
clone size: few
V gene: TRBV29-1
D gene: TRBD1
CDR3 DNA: TGCAGCGTTGAAACTTTTGGGACAGGGGGATCCTACGAGCAGTACTTC
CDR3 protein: CSVETFGTGGSYEQYF

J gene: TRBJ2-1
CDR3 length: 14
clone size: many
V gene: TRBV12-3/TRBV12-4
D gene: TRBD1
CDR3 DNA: TGTGCCAGCAGTTTAGGGGACAGGGCGGATGAGCAGTTCTTC
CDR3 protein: CASSLGDRADEQFF

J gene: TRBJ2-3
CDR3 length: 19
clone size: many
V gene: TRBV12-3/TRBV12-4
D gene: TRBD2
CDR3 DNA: TGTGCCAGCAGTCCCCCGGGACTAGCGGGACTTCACAAGGCAGATACGCAGTATTTT
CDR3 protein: CASSPPGLAGLHKADTQYF

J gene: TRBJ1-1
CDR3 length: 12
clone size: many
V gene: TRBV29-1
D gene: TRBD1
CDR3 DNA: TGCAGCGTCCCCAGGGGGGCGGGAGGAGCTTTCTTT
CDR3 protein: CSVPRGAGGAFF

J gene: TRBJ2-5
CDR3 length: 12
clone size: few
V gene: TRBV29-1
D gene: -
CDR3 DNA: TGCAGCGTTGAAAGGAGTGGAGAGACCCAGTACTTC
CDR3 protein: CSVERSGETQYF

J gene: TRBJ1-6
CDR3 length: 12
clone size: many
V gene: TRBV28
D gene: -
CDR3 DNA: TGTGCCAGCAGACCGGGGCCTTCACCCCTCCACTTT
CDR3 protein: CASRPGPSPLHF